These 22 T cell receptor beta chains were sequenced from one sample in a study of T-cell reconstitution after alpha-beta-depleted transplantation in children. During its preparation, the TCRbeta library received unique molecular identifiers. TCRdb called the PCR reads again in MiXCR, with one record for every CDR3 protein. This table holds 440,000 or so distinct CDR3 sequences, 43% found once. The sample was PBMCs, taken before TCRalphabeta/CD19-depleted stem cell transplant. These TCRs come from a girl aged 2 to 9 with aplastic anemia, due to receive a stem cell transplant.

The gene calls are TRBV6-1 and TRBJ2-5; D may correspond to TRBD1 or TRBD2 (5 bases each). The CDR3 runs 16 residues. Trimming removed 4 bases at V and 2 bases at J, with 17 bases between. Germline lookup yields CDR1 MNHNS and CDR2 SASEGT. The CDR3 DNA reads TGTGCCAGCAGTGGTGCCTGGGGACCACCTCAAGAGACCCAGTACTTC. Translating it yields CASSGAWGPPQETQYF.

This clonotype was observed at least ten times. The J gene is TRBJ2-7, the V gene TRBV12-3 or TRBV12-4, with 9 bases fitting TRBD1. The CDR3 sequence is 15 residues long. V trimming: 2 bases; J trimming: 5 bases; junction bases outside the gene matches: 7. The CDR3 here is CASSLMGQGKDEQYF. Written as DNA, the CDR3 is TGTGCCAGCAGTTTAATGGGACAGGGTAAAGACGAGCAGTACTTC.

The rearrangement joins TRBV12-3 or TRBV12-4 to TRBJ2-7; D is undetermined. The CDR3 is 14 amino acids. Trimming shortened V by 1 base and J by 5 bases, and 12 bases separated the two germline ends. The CDR3 region is CASSLGYSYHEQYF. As DNA, the CDR3 is TGTGCCAGCAGTTTAGGGTATTCCTATCACGAGCAGTACTTC.

This chain links TRBV15 with TRBJ2-3; possible D gene TRBD2, 5 bases. V lost 7 bases to trimming and J lost 5 bases, with 16 bases between them. The CDR3 is made up of 14 amino acids. The germline CDR1 and CDR2 sequences are LNHNV and YYDKDF (reference sequence). Here the CDR3 reads CATMNEGRGDTQYF. The CDR3 DNA reads TGTGCCACCATGAACGAGGGCCGTGGAGATACGCAGTATTTT.

A remark on this clonotype: One junction end does not reproduce the germline sequence, and a read error may be involved. The chain carries TRBV13 and TRBJ2-7; 12 positions match TRBD2. CDR3 length: 15 residues. Germline lookup yields CDR1 PRHDT and CDR2 FYEKMQ (reference sequence). DNA for the CDR3: TGTGCCAGCAGCCGGACTAGCGGGGTCTCCTACGAGCAGCACTTC. Translating it yields CASSRTSGVSYEQHF. Full variable domain (rest looked up from reference TRBV13 and TRBJ2-7): AAGVIQSPRHLIKEKRETATLKCYPIPRHDTVYWYQQGPGQDPQFLISFYEKMQSDKGSIPDRFSAQQFSDYHSELNMSSLELGDSALYFCASSRTSGVSYEQHFGPGTRLTVT.

Only a few counts were recorded for this clonotype. This CDR3 is CASSLYGVGTGELFF. In nucleotides, the CDR3 is TGTGCCAGCAGCCTCTACGGGGTAGGGACCGGGGAGCTGTTTTTT. The V call is TRBV5-4, the J call TRBJ2-2, with TRBD2 as a possible D gene (5 bases). There are 15 residues in the CDR3. Trimming cost V 4 bases and J 5 bases, with 15 bases left between them. Germline values: CDR1 SGHNT, CDR2 YYREEE (reference sequence). The full variable domain, in which reference TRBV5-4 and TRBJ2-2 provide the parts outside the CDR3, is ETGVTQSPTHLIKTRGQQVTLRCSSQSGHNTVSWYQQALGQGPQFIFQYYREEENGRGNFPPRFSGLQFPNYSSELNVNALELDDSALYLCASSLYGVGTGELFFGEGSRLTVL.

This sequence joins TRBV6-2 or TRBV6-3 and TRBJ2-7; maybe TRBD1 (6 bases). Germline CDR1 is MNHEY and CDR2 is SVGEGT. V was trimmed by 3 bases and J by 4 bases, leaving 19 bases between them. The length of the CDR3 is 16 residues. CDR3: CASSYPRQERAYEQYF. CDR3 DNA: TGTGCCAGCAGTTATCCCAGACAGGAAAGGGCGTACGAGCAGTACTTC.

This clonotype appeared a few times. The gene calls are TRBV21-1 and TRBJ2-3; the D call TRBD1 from the table was never checked on the DNA. TRBV21-1 is tagged as a pseudogene. The CDR3 length is 13 residues. CDR3 sequence reads: CAIWTGAPDTQYF. DNA for the CDR3: TGTGCCATCTGGACAGGGGCCCCAGATACGCAGTATTTT.

This clonotype appeared many times. V and J are TRBV5-4 and TRBJ1-2, with D tentatively TRBD1 (5 bases). The length of the CDR3 is 15 residues. Trimming left V 2 bases short and J 4 bases short, with 15 bases between. CDR1 SGHNT and CDR2 YYREEE come from the germline V gene (reference sequence). The CDR3 nucleotides read TGTGCCAGCAGCTTCGGTGAGGGACGGACCTATGGCTACACCTTC. Its protein product is CASSFGEGRTYGYTF.

This sequence joins TRBV29-1 and TRBJ2-2; D is ambiguous. Trimming pared 5 bases from V and 7 bases from J, leaving 17 bases between. Germline V gene data show CDR1 as SQVTM and CDR2 as ANQGSEA. CDR3 length: 14 residues. The CDR3 reads CSVSMETRLGELFF. The CDR3 DNA reads as TGCAGCGTTTCAATGGAGACTCGCCTCGGGGAGCTGTTTTTT.

A single count supports this clonotype. V is TRBV7-2 and J is TRBJ2-3, with D possibly matching TRBD1 (6 bases). Trimming stripped 8 bases from V and 5 bases from J, with 17 bases between. This CDR3 is 14 amino acids long. CDR1 and CDR2 (germline): SGHTA, FQGNSA. This CDR3 is CASRRQERGDTQYF. DNA for the CDR3: TGTGCCAGCCGCCGACAGGAGAGGGGAGATACGCAGTATTTT.

This clonotype was found many times. For the CDR3, the DNA is TGTGCCAGCAGGGACCGGGACAAGAGGGAAAAACTGTTTTTT. Translated: CASRDRDKREKLFF. The rearrangement joins TRBV28 to TRBJ1-4; D perhaps matches TRBD1 (6 bases). The CDR3 is 14 residues long. Trimming left V 6 bases short and J 8 bases short, with 16 bases between. CDR1 is MDHEN and CDR2 is SYDVKM in the germline V gene.

This clonotype was seen at least ten times. The chain couples TRBV6-1 to TRBJ2-3, with 7 nucleotides matching TRBD2. Germline CDR1 MNHNS, CDR2 SASEGT. This CDR3 is built from 14 residues. V lost 6 bases to trimming and J lost 5 bases; unmatched junction nucleotides: 8. CDR3 amino acids: CASRLKGEGDTQYF. The CDR3 DNA is TGTGCCAGCAGGCTAAAAGGGGAGGGAGATACGCAGTATTTT.

This clonotype was observed a handful of times. The chain recombines TRBV15 with TRBJ1-2, with no clear D. Germline CDR1 reads LNHNV; CDR2 reads YYDKDF (reference sequence). The CDR3 is 14 amino acids. Trimming pared 0 bases from V and 4 bases from J, leaving 9 bases between. The CDR3 here is CATSRDPEVYGYTF. The CDR3 DNA reads TGTGCCACCAGCAGAGATCCGGAAGTCTATGGCTACACCTTC.

V gene TRBV20-1 combines with J gene TRBJ2-3, with TRBD2 identical over 9 bases. This CDR3 comprises 19 residues. V shed 3 bases, J shed 3 bases, and the junction held 19 bases outside the gene matches. In germline, CDR1 is DFQATT, CDR2 SNEGSKA (reference sequence). In DNA form, the CDR3 reads TGCAGTGCTAGCGGGGAGCGGGAGGCCTCGGGGGGCCCTACAGATACGCAGTATTTT. Protein product: CSASGEREASGGPTDTQYF.

The J gene is TRBJ1-6, the V gene TRBV20-1; tentatively, D is TRBD1 (5 bases). This CDR3 has 14 amino acids. CDR1 is DFQATT and CDR2 is SNEGSKA in the germline V gene (reference sequence). The V end lost 4 bases, the J end lost 10 bases, and 17 bases lay between the germline ends. CDR3 nucleotide sequence: TGCAGTGCTAAAAACCCAGGGCTCGGGTCACCCCTCCACTTT. Amino acids: CSAKNPGLGSPLHF.

This clonotype was found many times. The rearrangement joins TRBV7-2 to TRBJ2-1; 10 nucleotides match TRBD1. The J segment lost 3 bases and the V segment lost 3 bases, leaving 2 bases of the junction unmatched. The CDR3 is 15 amino acids. Germline-derived CDR1 and CDR2 are SGHTA and FQGNSA. The chain's CDR3 is CASSFDRGLYNEQFF. CDR3 bases: TGTGCCAGCAGCTTCGACAGGGGGCTCTACAATGAGCAGTTCTTC.

The CDR3 nucleotides read TGTGCCAGCAGCGCGAATAATTCACCCCTCCACTTT. Its protein is CASSANNSPLHF. The chain employs TRBV7-9 and TRBJ1-6; the D is unclear. Looked up from germline, CDR1 is SEHNR and CDR2 is FQNEAQ (reference sequence). Trimming cost V 5 bases and J 5 bases, with 4 bases left between them. The CDR3 sequence is 12 residues long.

The V gene is TRBV5-1, the J gene TRBJ1-4; 9 nucleotides align to TRBD1. The germline V gene encodes CDR1 SGHRS and CDR2 YFSETQ. CDR3 size: 15 residues. J lost 8 bases, V lost 2 bases, and 7 bases had no gene match. CDR3 residues: CASSLQGQGQEKLFF. CDR3 coding DNA: TGCGCCAGCAGCTTACAGGGACAGGGTCAAGAAAAACTGTTTTTT.

The V call is TRBV5-1, the J call TRBJ2-1, with 12 bases lining up with TRBD2. Germline CDR1 reads SGHRS; CDR2 reads YFSETQ. This CDR3 contains 19 residues. Trimming removed 1 base from V and 3 bases from J; junction bases left unmatched: 11. CDR3 coding DNA: TGCGCCAGCAGCTTGAGACCCGGGACTAGCGGGCTGTTCTACAATGAGCAGTTCTTC. Protein sequence: CASSLRPGTSGLFYNEQFF.

This clonotype was detected many times. The chain employs TRBV7-9 and TRBJ2-1; 9 positions match TRBD2. The germline CDR1 and CDR2 sequences are SEHNR and FQNEAQ (reference sequence). V lost 3 bases and J lost 4; bases outside the gene matches: 7. The CDR3 totals 16 residues. The CDR3 DNA reads TGTGCCAGCAGCTTGCCGACTAGCGGCCGTTACAATGAGCAGTTCTTC. Its protein product is CASSLPTSGRYNEQFF.

The V gene is TRBV7-2, the J gene TRBJ2-7; unclear D gene. CDR1 is SGHTA, CDR2 FQGNSA, per germline. The CDR3 runs 17 residues. V lost 1 base and J lost 3, with 19 bases in between. CDR3 residues: CASSLVSPGNPHYEQYF. The CDR3 nucleotides read TGTGCCAGCAGCTTAGTCTCGCCGGGCAACCCCCACTACGAGCAGTACTTC.